The TCR beta chain under discussion was sequenced for a study of response to subunit inactivated influenza vaccine. Unmatched junction bases numbered 5, after V lost 2 bases and J lost 3 bases. Germline values: CDR1 SGHVS, CDR2 FNYEAQ. The CDR3 totals 15 residues. TCRdb independently ran MiXCR on the RT-PCR reads; one entry per CDR3 protein. The repertoire holds a few hundred thousand distinct CDR3 sequences, with about 11% as singletons. The same data also contributed to another study, on T cells expressing NK-cell markers. That investigation notes: In generating TCR beta cDNA, 5'RACE template switching with UMIs was used. Restriction of the sorted population to alpha-beta TCR T cells was achieved in several experiments with an anti-gamma-delta TCR antibody. Among a few donors, these clonotypes also ranked first in the CD3+CD56-NKG2C+ fraction.

The gene calls are TRBV7-6 and TRBJ2-3; 7 nucleotides line up with TRBD1. Material: PBMCs from blood, obtained on the day of vaccination. This receptor was taken from a man in his forties or fifties who received an inactivated influenza vaccine. The CDR3 bases are TGTGCCAGCAGCTTATACCAGGGGGTGACAGATACGCAGTATTTT. This encodes CASSLYQGVTDTQYF.